A single sample gave rise to the 12 T cell receptor beta chains below, sequenced in a study of shared clonotypes between healthy human individuals. Assay: immunoSEQ multiplex PCR; the TCRdb copy retains only in-frame clones and omits some. The sample has about 640,000 clones, 60% to 80% seen once. Sequenced input: memory CD4+ T cells sorted from blood. Subset indicated: CD45RA-negative fraction. The receptors were gathered from a woman in her 30s in good health.

V and J are TRBV28 and TRBJ2-5; D unresolved. V was pared by 7 bases and J by 5 bases, with 14 bases between. The CDR3 has 13 residues. Germline-derived CDR1 and CDR2 are MDHEN and SYDVKM. The CDR3 loop is CASTLGRYETQYF. The CDR3 nucleotides are TGTGCCAGCACCCTCGGACGGTACGAGACCCAGTACTTC.

To note about this clone: The junction does not match germline at one end; this may be a read error. This sequence joins TRBV19 and TRBJ1-1, with unresolved D. CDR3 length equals 8 residues. Germline CDR1 is LNHDA and CDR2 is SQIVND (reference sequence). CDR3 coding DNA: TGTGCCAGTAGTATGGTGCTCTTT. Protein: CASSMVLF.

This clone was recorded many times. Other nucleotide sequences from this sample produce the same CDR3. CDR3 in amino acids: CASSFSQGPYEQYF. The CDR3, as DNA: TGTGCCAGCAGTTTTAGCCAGGGCCCCTACGAGCAGTACTTC. The genes are TRBV27 and TRBJ2-7; tentatively, D is TRBD1 (5 bases). Trimming stripped 3 bases from V and 2 bases from J, with 11 bases between. This CDR3 is built from 14 residues. Germline CDR1 is MNHEY and CDR2 is SMNVEV (reference sequence).

The genes are TRBV7-8 and TRBJ2-7; tentatively, D is TRBD1 (6 bases). The CDR3 spans 15 residues. The V end lost 1 base, the J end lost 3 bases, and 13 bases lay between the germline ends. Germline lookup yields CDR1 SGHVS and CDR2 FQNEAQ. CDR3 bases: TGTGCCAGCAGCTTAGATCCAGGGGCGAACTACGAGCAGTACTTC. Its protein product is CASSLDPGANYEQYF.

A word on this clone: The identical CDR3 is also encoded by other nucleotide sequences in the sample. The rearrangement links TRBV29-1 to TRBJ1-2; D unresolved. Germline V gene data show CDR1 as SQVTM and CDR2 as ANQGSEA. The ends were cut back, 4 bases at V and 6 bases at J, with 3 bases in the middle. There are 9 residues in the CDR3. This chain's CDR3 is CSVGHGYTF. The CDR3, as DNA: TGCAGCGTTGGCCATGGCTACACCTTC.

The gene calls are TRBV11-2 and TRBJ2-1; 9 positions match TRBD2. Germline V gene lookup returns CDR1 SGHAT and CDR2 FQNNGV. The CDR3 is 14 amino acids. The J segment lost 6 bases and the V segment lost 3 bases, leaving 3 bases of the junction unmatched. CDR3 protein: CASSLSAGGNEQFF. DNA for the CDR3: TGTGCCAGCAGCTTGTCAGCGGGAGGCAATGAGCAGTTCTTC.

This clone was recorded a few times. This chain connects TRBV2 to TRBJ1-1; D gene unclear. Trimming cost V 8 bases and J 1 base, with 11 bases left between them. This CDR3 has 13 amino acids. The germline V gene has CDR1 SNHLY and CDR2 FYNNEI. The CDR3 bases are TGTGCCAGCGCAGAAGAGAAGAACACTGAAGCTTTCTTT. Protein sequence: CASAEEKNTEAFF. Looking up the rest from reference TRBV2 and TRBJ1-1 gives the full variable domain: EPEVTQTPSHQVTQMGQEVILRCVPISNHLYFYWYRQILGQKVEFLVSFYNNEISEKSEIFDDQFSVERPDGSNFTLKIRSTKLEDSAMYFCASAEEKNTEAFFGQGTRLTVV.

The chain couples TRBV7-9 to TRBJ2-1; 9 positions match TRBD2. Germline CDR1 and CDR2: SEHNR and FQNEAQ (reference sequence). This CDR3 is 16 amino acids long. The V and J ends lost 1 base and 3 bases, in that order; junction bases with no gene match: 4. The CDR3 DNA is TGTGCCAGCAGCTTAGGTGTGACTAGCGGCTACAATGAGCAGTTCTTC. This encodes CASSLGVTSGYNEQFF. The full variable domain, in which reference TRBV7-9 and TRBJ2-1 provide the parts outside the CDR3, is DTGVSQNPRHKITKRGQNVTFRCDPISEHNRLYWYRQTLGQGPEFLTYFQNEAQLEKSRLLSDRFSAERPKGSFSTLEIQRTEQGDSAMYLCASSLGVTSGYNEQFFGPGTRLTVL.

The V gene is TRBV11-2, the J gene TRBJ2-3; TRBD2 agrees at 11 bases. Per germline, CDR1 SGHAT and CDR2 FQNNGV. The CDR3 contains 18 residues. V lost 5 bases to trimming and J lost 6 bases; unmatched junction nucleotides: 16. The CDR3 spells CASSRTPRSGRAGDTQYF. The CDR3 DNA is TGTGCCAGCAGCCGTACACCCCGTAGCGGGAGGGCCGGGGATACGCAGTATTTT.

This chain connects TRBV5-1 to TRBJ2-7; D may be TRBD2 (6 bases). The germline V gene encodes CDR1 SGHRS and CDR2 YFSETQ. This CDR3 region has 13 residues. Trimming removed 5 bases from V and 5 bases from J, with 14 bases in between. CDR3 amino acids: CASRSLAIDEQYF. The CDR3 bases are TGCGCCAGCAGGTCCCTAGCGATTGACGAGCAGTACTTC.

CDR3: CAWSGVAGSSYEQYF. CDR3 nucleotides: TGTGCCTGGAGTGGGGTAGCGGGATCTTCTTACGAGCAGTACTTC. The J gene is TRBJ2-7, the V gene TRBV30, with TRBD2 identical over 8 bases. The CDR3 is 15 residues long. Trimming cost V 1 base and J 4 bases; bases outside gene matches: 9. Germline V gives CDR1 GTSNPN, CDR2 SVGIG (reference sequence).

The chain couples TRBV15 to TRBJ2-1; 11 positions agree with TRBD2. Losses at the gene ends were 7 bases for V and 12 bases for J; bases not matched to a gene: 14. The CDR3 extends over 15 amino acids. Germline lookup yields CDR1 LNHNV and CDR2 YYDKDF (reference sequence). The CDR3 bases are TGTGCCACCAACCCGGGGCTAGCGGGAGGTGTTGGGCAGTTCTTC. Protein: CATNPGLAGGVGQFF.